This TCR beta chain originates from a study of cytomegalovirus exposure and HLA in healthy donors. Study-wide findings and caveats: CMV antigen specificity was confirmed in vitro for three CMV-associated chains. A list of 150 or so TCR beta chains associated with cytomegalovirus was given. The study assumed roughly uniform donor sequencing depth for presence/absence analyses.

Germline V gene data show CDR1 as MNHNY and CDR2 as SVGAGI (reference sequence). The CDR3 is 16 amino acids. Trimming shortened V by 0 bases and J by 4 bases, and 13 bases separated the two germline ends. As to this clone: Its antigen is undetermined.

PCR primers comprised 60 Vbeta and 13 Jbeta primers. Here immunoSEQ multiplex PCR was the method, and the copy in TCRdb shows in-frame clones only, minus some. Of about 200,000 clones detected, 75% to 80% appear once; the ten largest clones hold under 2%. This TCR derives from a man aged 18 to 30 in good health and CMV-seronegative. The chain links TRBV6-6 to TRBJ1-5; possibly TRBD1 for D (5 bases). The source material was PBMCs. CDR3: CASSYSVGGGNQPQHF. CDR3 in DNA: TGTGCCAGCAGTTACTCGGTGGGGGGGGGTAATCAGCCCCAGCATTTT.